The 29 T cell receptor beta chains below all came from one sample that was sequenced in a study of cytomegalovirus exposure and HLA in healthy donors. 60 Vbeta and 13 Jbeta primers were used in PCR. Profiling relied on immunoSEQ multiplex PCR, and the TCRdb table lists in-frame clones only, not all of them. The sample lists 130,000 or so clones, 85% to 90% occurring once. Sequencing was carried out using PBMCs. The origin of the receptors is a woman in her twenties or thirties in good health and CMV-seronegative.

The rearrangement links TRBV5-1 to TRBJ1-1; the D gene is possibly TRBD1 (5 bases). Trimming removed 0 bases at V and 4 bases at J, with 13 bases between. Germline CDR1 SGHRS, CDR2 YFSETQ. The CDR3 is made up of 15 amino acids. The CDR3 DNA reads as TGCGCCAGCAGCTTGGGCGGCAGGGTGGTCACTGAAGCTTTCTTT. The encoded protein is CASSLGGRVVTEAFF.

This clone has a handful of counts. The rearrangement joins TRBV2 to TRBJ2-7; D might be TRBD1 (6 bases). The CDR3 is 13 residues long. V shed 1 base and J shed 6 bases, with 10 bases lying between them. Per germline, CDR1 SNHLY and CDR2 FYNNEI. This chain's CDR3 is CASSEDRAVEQYF. The CDR3 nucleotides are TGTGCCAGCAGTGAAGACAGGGCCGTCGAGCAGTACTTC.

Only one count was recorded for this clone. The J gene is TRBJ2-7, the V gene TRBV7-9, with 7 bases aligning to TRBD1. The CDR3 covers 15 residues. CDR1 and CDR2 (germline): SEHNR, FQNEAQ (reference sequence). V lost 5 bases, J lost 5 bases, and 12 bases stayed unmatched. The CDR3 sequence: CASSPDRVVWDEQYF. CDR3 nucleotide sequence: TGTGCCAGCAGCCCAGACAGGGTGGTATGGGACGAGCAGTACTTC.

This clone was observed a handful of times. The chain employs TRBV7-8 and TRBJ1-4, with D maybe TRBD1 (5 bases). Trimming took off 0 bases at V and 7 bases at J, with 6 bases between the two ends. Germline-derived CDR1 and CDR2 are SGHVS and FQNEAQ. CDR3 length: 13 residues. In DNA, the CDR3 is TGTGCCAGCAGCTTAGCGGGGGGTGAAAAACTGTTTTTT. It is translated as CASSLAGGEKLFF.

This chain uses TRBV6-6 with TRBJ1-2; 7 bases fit TRBD1. V gave up 2 bases and J gave up 6 bases; unmatched junction bases: 9. CDR3 length equals 15 residues. Germline V gives CDR1 MNHNY, CDR2 SVGAGI (reference sequence). Here the CDR3 DNA reads TGTGCCAGCAGTTACCTGACAGGGATGGGAGATGGCTACACCTTC. This encodes CASSYLTGMGDGYTF.

The chain has TRBV5-1 and TRBJ1-4; D may be TRBD1 (5 bases). Germline assignment: CDR1 SGHRS and CDR2 YFSETQ. The germline V and J ends were trimmed by 2 bases and 3 bases, with 11 bases remaining between them. The CDR3 has 15 residues. The DNA of the CDR3 is TGCGCCAGCAGCTTTTTGGGGCAGGCTAATGAAAAACTGTTTTTT. It is translated as CASSFLGQANEKLFF.

On this clone itself: Other DNA sequences of this sample code for an identical CDR3. The chain combines TRBV6-5 with TRBJ2-5, with 9 bases matching TRBD2. The CDR3 totals 14 residues. The V and J ends lost 6 bases and 5 bases, in that order; junction bases with no gene match: 7. The germline gives CDR1 MNHEY, CDR2 SVGAGI. The chain's CDR3 is CASRLAGGRETQYF. The CDR3 bases are TGTGCCAGCAGGCTCGCGGGAGGGAGGGAGACCCAGTACTTC.

The CDR3 nucleotides read TGTGCCAGCAGCCCACCAGGACAGCCCCACACCTTC. Its protein is CASSPPGQPHTF. This rearrangement joins TRBV5-6 to TRBJ1-2; D perhaps matches TRBD1 (6 bases). The CDR3 contains 12 residues. Between the trimmed V and J ends, which lost 4 bases and 12 bases, there was a span of 16 bases. CDR1 and CDR2 from the germline V gene are SGHDT and YYEEEE.

This clone was observed a handful of times. This chain links TRBV28 with TRBJ1-1; TRBD1 agrees at 8 bases. J gave up 3 bases and V 1 base, and 7 bases lay outside the gene matches. CDR1 MDHEN and CDR2 SYDVKM come from the germline V gene. The CDR3 runs 16 residues. The DNA for the CDR3 is TGTGCCAGCAGTTTATTCCGGACAGGGAGAGACACTGAAGCTTTCTTT. This gives the protein CASSLFRTGRDTEAFF.

The chain is built from TRBV4-3 and TRBJ2-7; possible D gene TRBD2, 6 bases. The CDR3 is 18 residues long. V lost 1 base and J lost 3, with 22 bases in between. The germline V gene has CDR1 LGHNA and CDR2 YSLEER. In nucleotides, the CDR3 is TGCGCCAGCAGCCAAGGACTGGCTAGCGTAGACCAGAGCTACGAGCAGTACTTC. Its protein is CASSQGLASVDQSYEQYF.

This chain connects TRBV4-1 to TRBJ2-1; 8 bases agree with TRBD2. This CDR3 is 15 amino acids long. V gave up 0 bases and J gave up 13 bases; unmatched junction bases: 11. Germline-derived CDR1 and CDR2 are MGHRA and YSYEKL. The CDR3 loop is CASSQDLGRALGQFF. In DNA form, the CDR3 reads TGCGCCAGCAGCCAAGATCTCGGGAGGGCCCTGGGCCAGTTCTTC.

The rearrangement joins TRBV28 to TRBJ1-2; 7 nucleotides align to TRBD1. V dropped 3 bases and J dropped 4; count of bases not matched to a gene: 8. Germline V gives CDR1 MDHEN, CDR2 SYDVKM. There are 15 residues in the CDR3. CDR3 sequence (DNA): TGTGCCAGCAGTTTGGGTACAGGGGACCCCTATGGCTACACCTTC. Encoded protein: CASSLGTGDPYGYTF.

This chain links TRBV19 with TRBJ1-1; 10 nucleotides line up with TRBD1. The ends lost 5 bases at V and 5 bases at J; junction bases unmatched: 8. CDR1 LNHDA and CDR2 SQIVND come from the germline V gene (reference sequence). The CDR3 extends over 15 amino acids. Here the CDR3 reads CASSFRDRGGTEAFF. For the CDR3, the DNA is TGTGCCAGTAGTTTCCGGGACAGGGGAGGAACTGAAGCTTTCTTT.

The chain links TRBV2 to TRBJ2-7; 7 bases align to TRBD1. This CDR3 spans 11 amino acids. Germline CDR1 SNHLY, CDR2 FYNNEI. Trimming took 6 bases from V and 4 from J; bases not matched to a gene: 0. The CDR3 region is CASRTGYEQYF. The CDR3 coding sequence is TGTGCCAGCAGGACAGGGTACGAGCAGTACTTC.

The chain couples TRBV30 to TRBJ1-1; 12 bases map to TRBD1. From germline, CDR1 is GTSNPN and CDR2 SVGIG (reference sequence). The J segment lost 2 bases and the V segment lost 5 bases, leaving 9 bases of the junction unmatched. The CDR3 totals 16 residues. Here the CDR3 DNA reads TGTGCCTGGGGTTCCCGGGACAGGGGGCGAAACACTGAAGCTTTCTTT. As protein: CAWGSRDRGRNTEAFF.

The chain carries TRBV4-3 and TRBJ2-1, with 7 bases lining up with TRBD1. The length of the CDR3 is 14 residues. CDR1 and CDR2 from the germline V gene are LGHNA and YSLEER. V was clipped by 4 bases and J by 9 bases; unmatched bases: 9. The CDR3 DNA reads TGCGCCAGCAGCCGAGACAGGGTTTGGGGTGAGCAGTTCTTC. This encodes CASSRDRVWGEQFF.

The rearrangement links TRBV28 to TRBJ2-2; tentatively, D is TRBD1 (6 bases). The CDR3 spans 14 residues. Trimming stripped 4 bases from V and 1 base from J, with 7 bases between. Per the germline V gene, CDR1 is MDHEN and CDR2 is SYDVKM. The CDR3 DNA sequence: TGTGCCAGCAGTTCGGGACAGAACACCGGGGAGCTGTTTTTT. It translates to CASSSGQNTGELFF.

This chain uses TRBV7-9 with TRBJ2-5, with TRBD2 matching 10 bases. Germline trimming cut 6 bases from V and 4 bases from J; bases unmatched to any gene: 8. Per germline, CDR1 SEHNR and CDR2 FQNEAQ (reference sequence). This CDR3 has 15 amino acids. The CDR3 region is CASSILAGRGETQYF. The CDR3 nucleotides are TGTGCCAGCAGTATACTAGCGGGGCGAGGAGAGACCCAGTACTTC.

This clone was detected only a few times. The chain is built from TRBV7-9 and TRBJ1-2; 9 bases match TRBD1. The CDR3 contains 14 residues. V lost 5 bases and J lost 7; bases outside the gene matches: 8. Germline V gene data show CDR1 as SEHNR and CDR2 as FQNEAQ (reference sequence). The CDR3 bases are TGTGCCAGCAGCCGGGGACAGGGTTCCGGTGGCTACACCTTC. Its translation is CASSRGQGSGGYTF.

This clone was seen a few times. The rearrangement links TRBV5-4 to TRBJ2-7, with D perhaps TRBD2 (6 bases). With 0 bases removed from V and 0 bases from J, the gap between germline ends came to 10 bases. Germline V lookup: CDR1 SGHNT, CDR2 YYREEE (reference sequence). The CDR3 runs 15 residues. The CDR3 region has the DNA TGTGCCAGCAGCTTGGCCGGGAGCGTCTCCTACGAGCAGTACTTC. Protein sequence: CASSLAGSVSYEQYF. Full variable domain (missing parts from reference TRBV5-4 and TRBJ2-7): ETGVTQSPTHLIKTRGQQVTLRCSSQSGHNTVSWYQQALGQGPQFIFQYYREEENGRGNFPPRFSGLQFPNYSSELNVNALELDDSALYLCASSLAGSVSYEQYFGPGTRLTVT.

The V and J genes are TRBV11-2 and TRBJ1-1; D is possibly TRBD1 (5 bases). Germline values: CDR1 SGHAT, CDR2 FQNNGV. Trimming left V 5 bases short and J 2 bases short, with 12 bases between. The CDR3 contains 14 residues. The CDR3: CASSPRWGNTEAFF. The CDR3 DNA sequence: TGTGCCAGCAGCCCCCGCTGGGGCAACACTGAAGCTTTCTTT. The full variable domain, its missing parts supplied by reference TRBV11-2 and TRBJ1-1, is EAGVAQSPRYKIIEKRQSVAFWCNPISGHATLYWYQQILGQGPKLLIQFQNNGVVDDSQLPKDRFSAERLKGVDSTLKIQPAKLEDSAVYLCASSPRWGNTEAFFGQGTRLTVV.

The rearrangement links TRBV4-3 to TRBJ2-4; 11 positions agree with TRBD2. Per germline, CDR1 LGHNA and CDR2 YSLEER. The CDR3 spans 18 residues. The ends lost 3 bases at V and 1 base at J; junction bases unmatched: 8. The chain's CDR3 is CASSQGLVAGGAKNIQYF. In DNA form, the CDR3 reads TGCGCCAGCAGCCAGGGGCTCGTAGCGGGAGGGGCCAAAAACATTCAGTACTTC.

This chain links TRBV6-1 with TRBJ1-2, with TRBD1 matching 7 bases. CDR1 is MNHNS, CDR2 SASEGT, per germline. This CDR3 has 14 amino acids. The junction had 8 bases not matched to a gene; V was cut back by 6 bases and J by 4 bases. The CDR3 here is CASSPTGQSYGYTF. CDR3 DNA sequence: TGTGCCAGCAGCCCAACGGGACAGTCCTATGGCTACACCTTC.

CDR3: CASSLVAGGMSEAFF. The CDR3 nucleotides are TGTGCCAGCAGCTTAGTGGCAGGGGGCATGTCTGAAGCTTTCTTT. V usage is TRBV7-6 and J usage is TRBJ1-1; 8 bases match TRBD1. The CDR3 extends over 15 amino acids. Germline loops: CDR1 SGHVS, CDR2 FNYEAQ. The junction had 7 bases not matched to a gene; V was cut back by 1 base and J by 6 bases.

The count of this clone is one. This chain joins TRBV5-4 and TRBJ2-7; 8 positions agree with TRBD1. CDR1 and CDR2 from the germline V gene are SGHNT and YYREEE (reference sequence). The CDR3 consists of 13 residues. After removal of 4 bases from V and 5 bases from J, the junction contained 5 bases not matched to a gene. The CDR3 loop is CASSPDRVDEQYF. CDR3 DNA: TGTGCCAGCAGCCCGGACAGGGTAGACGAGCAGTACTTC. The complete variable domain, with remaining parts taken from reference TRBV5-4 and TRBJ2-7, reads ETGVTQSPTHLIKTRGQQVTLRCSSQSGHNTVSWYQQALGQGPQFIFQYYREEENGRGNFPPRFSGLQFPNYSSELNVNALELDDSALYLCASSPDRVDEQYFGPGTRLTVT.

The genes are TRBV9 and TRBJ2-2; 12 bases agree with TRBD2. CDR3 size: 16 residues. Germline CDR1 SGDLS, CDR2 YYNGEE. V lost 4 bases and J lost 7; bases outside the gene matches: 8. The CDR3 sequence: CASSSRLAGVLGELFF. The CDR3 DNA follows: TGTGCCAGCAGCTCTCGACTAGCGGGAGTCCTCGGGGAGCTGTTTTTT.

CDR3 in amino acids: CAWSLGQAAGNTIYF. The DNA of the CDR3 is TGTGCCTGGAGTCTCGGACAGGCCGCTGGAAACACCATATATTTT. This chain joins TRBV30 and TRBJ1-3; 7 bases are a match to TRBD1. Per germline, CDR1 GTSNPN and CDR2 SVGIG (reference sequence). The CDR3 runs 15 residues. With 2 bases clipped from V and 2 bases from J, the junction kept 6 bases outside the gene matches.

V usage is TRBV28 and J usage is TRBJ2-7, with D tentatively TRBD2 (5 bases). The CDR3 extends over 17 amino acids. Trimming cost V 5 bases and J 2 bases, with 22 bases left between them. Germline V gives CDR1 MDHEN, CDR2 SYDVKM. Here the CDR3 DNA reads TGTGCCAGCAGTCCGCGAGCGGATGAGATCGGGGCCTACGAGCAGTACTTC. Translated: CASSPRADEIGAYEQYF.

This chain uses TRBV10-3 with TRBJ2-5; the D is unclear. The germline gives CDR1 ENHRY, CDR2 SYGVKD. Trimming took 6 bases from V and 1 from J, leaving 15 bases between them. The CDR3 loop spans 15 amino acids. CDR3 sequence (DNA): TGTGCCATCAGAGATCCTTCAAGAGCCCAAGAGACCCAGTACTTC. This gives the protein CAIRDPSRAQETQYF.